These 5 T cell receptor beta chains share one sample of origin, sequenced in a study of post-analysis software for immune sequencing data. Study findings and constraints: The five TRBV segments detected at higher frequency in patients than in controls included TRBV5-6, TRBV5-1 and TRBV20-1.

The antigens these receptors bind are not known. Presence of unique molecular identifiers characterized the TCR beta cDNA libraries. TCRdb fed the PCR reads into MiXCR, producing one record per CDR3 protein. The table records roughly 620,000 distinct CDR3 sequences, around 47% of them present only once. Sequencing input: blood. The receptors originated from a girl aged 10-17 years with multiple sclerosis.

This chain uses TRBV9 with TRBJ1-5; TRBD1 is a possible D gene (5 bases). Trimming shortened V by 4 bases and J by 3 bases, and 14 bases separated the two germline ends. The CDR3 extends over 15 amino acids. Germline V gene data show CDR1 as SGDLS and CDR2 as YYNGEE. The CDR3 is CASSRSGGTNQPQHF. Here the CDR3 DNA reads TGTGCCAGCAGCCGGTCGGGGGGGACCAATCAGCCCCAGCATTTT.

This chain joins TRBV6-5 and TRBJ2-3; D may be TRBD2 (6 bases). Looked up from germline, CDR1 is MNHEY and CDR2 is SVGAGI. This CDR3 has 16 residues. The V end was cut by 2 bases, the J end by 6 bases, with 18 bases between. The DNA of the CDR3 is TGTGCCAGCAGTTACCGGGACTCCCTAGGGTCCGATACGCAGTATTTT. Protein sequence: CASSYRDSLGSDTQYF.

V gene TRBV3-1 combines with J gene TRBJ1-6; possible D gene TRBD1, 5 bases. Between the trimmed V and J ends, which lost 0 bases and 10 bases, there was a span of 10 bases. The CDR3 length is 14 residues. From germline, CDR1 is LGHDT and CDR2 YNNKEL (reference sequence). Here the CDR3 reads CASSQDGGRSPLHF. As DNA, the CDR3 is TGTGCCAGCAGCCAAGATGGGGGTAGATCACCCCTCCACTTT. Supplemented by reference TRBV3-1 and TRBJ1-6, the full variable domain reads DTAVSQTPKYLVTQMGNDKSIKCEQNLGHDTMYWYKQDSKKFLKIMFSYNNKELIINETVPNRFSPKSPDKAHLNLHINSLELGDSAVYFCASSQDGGRSPLHFGNGTRLTVT.

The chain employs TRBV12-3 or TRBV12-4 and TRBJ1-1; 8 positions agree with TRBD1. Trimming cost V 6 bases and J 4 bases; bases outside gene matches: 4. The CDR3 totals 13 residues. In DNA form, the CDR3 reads TGTGCCAGCAGCGAACAGGGGGGCACTGAAGCTTTCTTT. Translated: CASSEQGGTEAFF.

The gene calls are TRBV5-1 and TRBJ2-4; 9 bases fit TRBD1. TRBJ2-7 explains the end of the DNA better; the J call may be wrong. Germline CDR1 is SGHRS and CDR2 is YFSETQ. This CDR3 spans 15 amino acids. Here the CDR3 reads CASSLRQGDPYEQYF. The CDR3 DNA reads TGCGCCAGCAGCTTGCGACAGGGGGATCCCTACGAGCAGTACTTC.